These T cell receptor beta chains were read from a single sample in a study of shared clonotypes between healthy human individuals. Here immunoSEQ multiplex PCR was the method, and the copy in TCRdb shows in-frame clones only, minus some. The profile shows about 1.1 million clones, roughly 77% of them singletons. Sequencing was done on a sample of memory CD4+ T cells from PBMCs. These receptors were obtained from a man in his late teens or twenties in good health. Some clones in this sample may be carry-over from other donors' samples. The CDR3 runs from the conserved cysteine through the conserved F or W. The order of the fields is V gene, J gene, D gene, clone size, CDR3 protein, CDR3 DNA. D genes are given only for firm matches. Only part of the rows carry a size: once, few, many, or a class if the clone is expanded.

v_call: TRBV6-5
j_call: TRBJ2-5
d_call: TRBD2
clone_size: once
cdr3_aa: CASSFWSSGKETQYF
cdr3_nt: TGTGCCAGCAGTTTTTGGAGTAGCGGGAAAGAGACCCAGTACTTC

v_call: TRBV5-1
j_call: TRBJ1-1
d_call: .
clone_size: .
cdr3_aa: CASSLGGGGSSEAFF
cdr3_nt: TGCGCCAGCAGCTTGGGGGGAGGTGGAAGCTCTGAAGCTTTCTTT

v_call: TRBV28
j_call: TRBJ1-3
d_call: .
clone_size: .
cdr3_aa: CASQSSVSSGNTIYF
cdr3_nt: TGTGCCAGCCAGTCGTCGGTGTCCTCTGGAAACACCATATATTTT

v_call: TRBV7-9
j_call: TRBJ1-1
d_call: .
clone_size: .
cdr3_aa: CASGLMENTEAFF
cdr3_nt: TGTGCCAGCGGTCTGATGGAGAACACTGAAGCTTTCTTT

v_call: TRBV2
j_call: TRBJ1-5
d_call: TRBD1
clone_size: .
cdr3_aa: CASSGTGGGNQPQHF
cdr3_nt: TGTGCCAGCAGTGGTACAGGGGGCGGCAATCAGCCCCAGCATTTT

v_call: TRBV2
j_call: TRBJ2-7
d_call: .
clone_size: .
cdr3_aa: CASSDPLVGEQYF
cdr3_nt: TGTGCCAGCAGTGACCCGCTCGTGGGCGAGCAGTACTTC

v_call: TRBV28
j_call: TRBJ2-7
d_call: .
clone_size: .
cdr3_aa: CASSTIGAGRGYEQYF
cdr3_nt: TGTGCCAGCAGTACGATCGGGGCAGGGAGGGGGTACGAGCAGTACTTC

v_call: TRBV2
j_call: TRBJ2-7
d_call: .
clone_size: .
cdr3_aa: CASSVSGNEQYF
cdr3_nt: TGTGCCAGCAGTGTTTCGGGGAACGAGCAGTACTTC

v_call: TRBV11-1
j_call: TRBJ2-2
d_call: TRBD2
clone_size: .
cdr3_aa: CASSPRLAGGAGELFF
cdr3_nt: TGTGCCAGCAGCCCTAGACTAGCGGGAGGAGCCGGGGAGCTGTTTTTT

v_call: TRBV18
j_call: TRBJ2-2
d_call: .
clone_size: .
cdr3_aa: CASSPPSANTGELFF
cdr3_nt: TGTGCCAGCTCACCACCGTCAGCCAACACCGGGGAGCTGTTTTTT

v_call: TRBV5-4
j_call: TRBJ2-7
d_call: .
clone_size: .
cdr3_aa: CASSPGTDSSYEQYF
cdr3_nt: TGTGCCAGCAGCCCAGGGACGGACAGCTCCTACGAGCAGTACTTC

v_call: TRBV7-8
j_call: TRBJ2-7
d_call: .
clone_size: .
cdr3_aa: CASSLAPGTYEQYF
cdr3_nt: TGTGCCAGCAGCTTAGCCCCAGGGACCTACGAGCAGTACTTC

v_call: TRBV5-1
j_call: TRBJ2-1
d_call: TRBD1
clone_size: .
cdr3_aa: CASSLDTGDYNEQFF
cdr3_nt: TGCGCCAGCAGCTTGGATACAGGGGACTACAATGAGCAGTTCTTC

v_call: TRBV6-5
j_call: TRBJ1-4
d_call: TRBD1
clone_size: .
cdr3_aa: CASRRTGPEKLFF
cdr3_nt: TGTGCCAGCAGACGGACAGGGCCTGAAAAACTGTTTTTT

v_call: TRBV30
j_call: TRBJ1-4
d_call: .
clone_size: few
cdr3_aa: CAWSLQEKLFF
cdr3_nt: TGTGCCTGGAGCCTACAGGAAAAACTGTTTTTT

v_call: TRBV11-2
j_call: TRBJ1-5
d_call: .
clone_size: once
cdr3_aa: CASSLDPRLPQHF
cdr3_nt: TGTGCCAGCAGCTTAGATCCCCGACTCCCCCAGCATTTT

v_call: TRBV28
j_call: TRBJ2-5
d_call: TRBD2
clone_size: .
cdr3_aa: CASSLPGAGGLKKTQYF
cdr3_nt: TGTGCCAGCAGTCTACCCGGAGCGGGAGGGCTGAAAAAGACCCAGTACTTC

v_call: TRBV27
j_call: TRBJ2-3
d_call: TRBD2
clone_size: .
cdr3_aa: CASSLSPAGGPRTDTQYF
cdr3_nt: TGTGCCAGCAGCCTAAGCCCAGCGGGAGGGCCTCGAACAGATACGCAGTATTTT

v_call: TRBV7-9
j_call: TRBJ1-1
d_call: .
clone_size: .
cdr3_aa: CASSLARSSEAFF
cdr3_nt: TGTGCCAGCAGCTTAGCGCGTAGCTCTGAAGCTTTCTTT

v_call: TRBV25-1
j_call: TRBJ1-1
d_call: .
clone_size: .
cdr3_aa: CASTRNSPANTEAFF
cdr3_nt: TGTGCCAGCACCCGAAACTCCCCAGCGAACACTGAAGCTTTCTTT

v_call: TRBV4-2
j_call: TRBJ1-5
d_call: .
clone_size: .
cdr3_aa: CASSQDLRQDNQPQHF
cdr3_nt: TGTGCCAGCAGCCAAGATCTGAGACAGGACAATCAGCCCCAGCATTTT

v_call: TRBV11-2
j_call: TRBJ2-1
d_call: TRBD1
clone_size: .
cdr3_aa: CASSRDSSSGQFF
cdr3_nt: TGTGCCAGCAGCCGGGACAGCAGCTCTGGGCAGTTCTTC

v_call: TRBV21-1
j_call: TRBJ2-5
d_call: .
clone_size: .
cdr3_aa: CASSKVTGIRETQYF
cdr3_nt: TGTGCCAGCAGCAAGGTTACAGGGATTAGGGAGACCCAGTACTTC

v_call: TRBV18
j_call: TRBJ1-1
d_call: .
clone_size: .
cdr3_aa: CASSRDPNTEAFF
cdr3_nt: TGTGCCAGCTCCCGGGACCCGAACACTGAAGCTTTCTTT

v_call: TRBV5-1
j_call: TRBJ2-1
d_call: TRBD1
clone_size: .
cdr3_aa: CASSLFGESGGEQFF
cdr3_nt: TGCGCCAGCAGCTTGTTTGGAGAATCAGGGGGTGAGCAGTTCTTC

v_call: TRBV6-6
j_call: TRBJ2-1
d_call: TRBD2
clone_size: .
cdr3_aa: CASSYPTSGRADEQFF
cdr3_nt: TGTGCCAGCAGTTACCCAACTAGCGGGAGGGCCGATGAGCAGTTCTTC

v_call: TRBV7-9
j_call: TRBJ2-5
d_call: TRBD2
clone_size: .
cdr3_aa: CASSPSGGGYRQETQYF
cdr3_nt: TGTGCCAGCAGCCCCAGTGGGGGGGGATATCGCCAAGAGACCCAGTACTTC

v_call: TRBV7-3
j_call: TRBJ2-5
d_call: .
clone_size: few
cdr3_aa: CASSVGHRQETQYF
cdr3_nt: TGTGCCAGCAGCGTCGGACACCGCCAAGAGACCCAGTACTTC

v_call: TRBV30
j_call: TRBJ2-6
d_call: .
clone_size: .
cdr3_aa: CAWSGTGAAGANVLTF
cdr3_nt: TGTGCCTGGAGTGGGACGGGGGCAGCTGGGGCCAACGTCCTGACTTTC

v_call: TRBV30
j_call: TRBJ1-1
d_call: .
clone_size: .
cdr3_aa: CAWSQPNTEAFF
cdr3_nt: TGTGCCTGGAGTCAACCGAACACTGAAGCTTTCTTT

v_call: TRBV19
j_call: TRBJ1-5
d_call: .
clone_size: .
cdr3_aa: CASSIGRAGVSNQPQHF
cdr3_nt: TGTGCCAGTAGTATAGGCAGGGCGGGGGTCAGCAATCAGCCCCAGCATTTT

v_call: TRBV9
j_call: TRBJ1-3
d_call: .
clone_size: .
cdr3_aa: CASSDSSTGNTIYF
cdr3_nt: TGTGCCAGCAGCGATTCCTCGACAGGAAACACCATATATTTT

v_call: TRBV18
j_call: TRBJ2-3
d_call: .
clone_size: .
cdr3_aa: CASSPPGSANTDTQYF
cdr3_nt: TGTGCCAGCTCACCACCCGGTAGCGCGAACACAGATACGCAGTATTTT

v_call: TRBV5-1
j_call: TRBJ1-3
d_call: .
clone_size: once
cdr3_aa: CASSLAGPGNTIYF
cdr3_nt: TGCGCCAGCAGCTTGGCTGGGCCTGGAAACACCATATATTTT

v_call: TRBV15
j_call: TRBJ2-3
d_call: TRBD2
clone_size: .
cdr3_aa: CATSTGGRAGYMSDTQYF
cdr3_nt: TGTGCCACCAGCACCGGCGGGAGGGCAGGCTATATGTCAGATACGCAGTATTTT

v_call: TRBV6-5
j_call: TRBJ2-3
d_call: TRBD2
clone_size: .
cdr3_aa: CASSYSRTSDGAQYF
cdr3_nt: TGTGCCAGCAGTTACTCCAGGACTAGCGATGGGGCGCAGTATTTT

v_call: TRBV5-4
j_call: TRBJ2-2
d_call: .
clone_size: few
cdr3_aa: CASSFSGPGELFF
cdr3_nt: TGTGCCAGCAGCTTCTCTGGGCCCGGGGAGCTGTTTTTT

v_call: TRBV11-2
j_call: TRBJ1-6
d_call: .
clone_size: .
cdr3_aa: CASSLVPEKVLHF
cdr3_nt: TGTGCCAGCAGCTTAGTTCCCGAAAAGGTCCTCCACTTT

v_call: TRBV15
j_call: TRBJ1-1
d_call: .
clone_size: .
cdr3_aa: CATSSGFIGMNTEAFF
cdr3_nt: TGTGCCACCAGCAGCGGCTTTATAGGGATGAACACTGAAGCTTTCTTT

v_call: TRBV10-1
j_call: TRBJ2-5
d_call: TRBD2
clone_size: once
cdr3_aa: CASSERGRAAETQYF
cdr3_nt: TGCGCCAGCAGTGAGCGCGGGAGGGCCGCGGAGACCCAGTACTTC

v_call: TRBV19
j_call: TRBJ1-5
d_call: .
clone_size: few
cdr3_aa: CASSKGTEYSNQPQHF
cdr3_nt: TGTGCCAGTAGTAAAGGGACGGAATACTCGAATCAGCCCCAGCATTTT

v_call: TRBV19
j_call: TRBJ2-5
d_call: TRBD2
clone_size: few
cdr3_aa: CASSWTRSRSETQYF
cdr3_nt: TGTGCCAGTAGTTGGACTAGGAGTCGGTCGGAGACCCAGTACTTC

v_call: TRBV6-6
j_call: TRBJ1-4
d_call: .
clone_size: .
cdr3_aa: CASSTREGKEKLFF
cdr3_nt: TGTGCCAGCAGCACGAGGGAGGGGAAGGAAAAACTGTTTTTT

v_call: TRBV5-4
j_call: TRBJ2-3
d_call: TRBD2
clone_size: few
cdr3_aa: CASSRTSGRWGTDTQYF
cdr3_nt: TGTGCCAGCAGTAGGACTAGCGGGAGGTGGGGCACAGATACGCAGTATTTT

v_call: TRBV5-1
j_call: TRBJ2-6
d_call: TRBD1
clone_size: .
cdr3_aa: CASSLTGVAGANVLTF
cdr3_nt: TGCGCCAGCAGCTTGACAGGGGTTGCTGGGGCCAACGTCCTGACTTTC

v_call: TRBV9
j_call: TRBJ2-1
d_call: TRBD2
clone_size: .
cdr3_aa: CASSVAYPIAGSYNEQFF
cdr3_nt: TGTGCCAGCAGCGTCGCATACCCCATAGCGGGTAGCTACAATGAGCAGTTCTTC

v_call: TRBV11-2
j_call: TRBJ2-2
d_call: .
clone_size: .
cdr3_aa: CASSLDRGSTWTGELFF
cdr3_nt: TGTGCCAGCAGCTTAGATCGGGGTAGTACTTGGACCGGGGAGCTGTTTTTT

v_call: TRBV2
j_call: TRBJ2-6
d_call: TRBD2
clone_size: .
cdr3_aa: CASSRLAGHSGANVLTF
cdr3_nt: TGTGCCAGCTCAAGACTAGCGGGTCACTCTGGGGCCAACGTCCTGACTTTC

v_call: TRBV2
j_call: TRBJ2-3
d_call: .
clone_size: .
cdr3_aa: CASSRGEVTAGDTQYF
cdr3_nt: TGTGCCAGCAGTAGGGGTGAGGTGACCGCGGGAGATACGCAGTATTTT

v_call: TRBV27
j_call: TRBJ1-4
d_call: TRBD1
clone_size: once
cdr3_aa: CASSGSRDRVEKLFF
cdr3_nt: TGTGCCAGCAGTGGGTCCCGGGACAGGGTAGAAAAACTGTTTTTT

v_call: TRBV5-4
j_call: TRBJ2-1
d_call: .
clone_size: once
cdr3_aa: CASTNGAPVNEQFF
cdr3_nt: TGTGCCAGCACGAACGGAGCACCGGTGAATGAGCAGTTCTTC

v_call: TRBV2
j_call: TRBJ2-3
d_call: .
clone_size: .
cdr3_aa: CASTRQRDTQYF
cdr3_nt: TGTGCCAGCACGCGTCAGAGGGATACGCAGTATTTT

v_call: TRBV10-3
j_call: TRBJ1-2
d_call: .
clone_size: .
cdr3_aa: CAIRRFGDYGYTF
cdr3_nt: TGTGCCATCCGCCGCTTTGGGGACTATGGCTACACCTTC

v_call: TRBV28
j_call: TRBJ2-7
d_call: .
clone_size: once
cdr3_aa: CASRQDYEQYF
cdr3_nt: TGTGCCAGCAGACAGGACTACGAGCAGTACTTC

v_call: TRBV7-6
j_call: TRBJ2-7
d_call: TRBD2
clone_size: .
cdr3_aa: CASSLGGLLNEQYF
cdr3_nt: TGTGCCAGCAGCTTAGGGGGACTACTGAACGAGCAGTACTTC

v_call: TRBV9
j_call: TRBJ1-1
d_call: TRBD1
clone_size: .
cdr3_aa: CASSTGTVDTEAFF
cdr3_nt: TGTGCCAGCAGCACCGGGACAGTGGACACTGAAGCTTTCTTT

v_call: TRBV25-1
j_call: TRBJ1-1
d_call: .
clone_size: .
cdr3_aa: CASSEQGGGPEAFF
cdr3_nt: TGTGCCAGCAGTGAACAGGGCGGGGGACCTGAAGCTTTCTTT

v_call: TRBV5-1
j_call: TRBJ2-1
d_call: .
clone_size: .
cdr3_aa: CASRAGASNEQFF
cdr3_nt: TGCGCCAGCAGGGCAGGAGCATCCAATGAGCAGTTCTTC